This entry concerns a single TCR beta chain. Antigen: not known. Germline V lookup: CDR1 SGHAT, CDR2 FQNNGV. Trimming removed 6 bases from V and 4 bases from J, with 7 bases in between. The CDR3 runs to 12 residues. This sample is drawn from a study of metastatic and nonmetastatic thyroid tumors. About the study: It was across blood and tumor or nodule tissue from malignant and benign thyroid patients that repertoires were compared. General observations from the study: Patients with malignant thyroid tumors reportedly had significantly higher TCR beta diversity than those with benign nodules, in blood and tumor.

The authors' processing: A papillary thyroid cancer distant-metastasis classifier was built from CDR3 differences across clinicopathological groups. TCRdb used MiXCR to call clones anew from the PCR reads. TCRdb's processing, not the authors', yielded these V and J calls. The sample includes about 38,000 clones, less than 60% of them seen just once. All patients were untreated before thyroid surgery. Sequencing was performed on tumor tissue. The receptor was derived from a male donor with papillary thyroid cancer or a benign thyroid nodule (not recorded which). Some clones in this sample may be carry-over from other donors' samples. V gene TRBV11-2 combines with J gene TRBJ2-1; no definite D call. CDR3 region: CASRTEYNEQFF. In DNA form, the CDR3 reads TGTGCCAGCAGAACAGAGTACAATGAGCAGTTCTTC.